This T cell receptor beta chain was profiled in a study of control samples from healthy donors and cancer patients. Repertoires were generated with immunoSEQ multiplex PCR, while TCRdb's copy carries only in-frame clones and drops some. This sample has 73,000 or so clones, with about 90% found just once. In this sample, this clone turned up once. Trimming cost V 3 bases and J 9 bases, with 15 bases left between them. The CDR3 spans 14 residues. The germline gives CDR1 SGHTA, CDR2 FQGNSA. Sequencing was carried out using blood. V and J are TRBV7-2 and TRBJ2-1; D ambiguous. The sequence was obtained from a woman aged 50 to 60 in good health. As DNA, the CDR3 is TGTGCCAGCAGCTTCCGAGGTGGTAATGGTGAGCAGTTCTTC. This translates into CASSFRGGNGEQFF.